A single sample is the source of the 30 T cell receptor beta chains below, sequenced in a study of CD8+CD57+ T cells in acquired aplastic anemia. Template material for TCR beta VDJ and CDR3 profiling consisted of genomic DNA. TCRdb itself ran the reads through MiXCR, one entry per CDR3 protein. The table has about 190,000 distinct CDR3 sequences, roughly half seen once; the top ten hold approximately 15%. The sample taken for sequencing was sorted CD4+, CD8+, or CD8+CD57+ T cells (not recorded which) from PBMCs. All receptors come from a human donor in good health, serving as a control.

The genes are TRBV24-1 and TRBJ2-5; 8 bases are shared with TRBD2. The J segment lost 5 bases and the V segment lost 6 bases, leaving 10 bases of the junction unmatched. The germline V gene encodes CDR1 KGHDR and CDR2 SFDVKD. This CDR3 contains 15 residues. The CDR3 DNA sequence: TGTGCCACCAGTCCTGGGGCGGGAGGACTTGAGACCCAGTACTTC. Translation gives CATSPGAGGLETQYF.

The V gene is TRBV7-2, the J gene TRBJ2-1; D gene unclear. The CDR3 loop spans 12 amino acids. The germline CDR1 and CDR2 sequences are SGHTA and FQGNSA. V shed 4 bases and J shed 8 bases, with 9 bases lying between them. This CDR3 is CASSSTPYEQFF. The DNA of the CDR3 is TGTGCCAGCAGCTCCACGCCGTATGAGCAGTTCTTC.

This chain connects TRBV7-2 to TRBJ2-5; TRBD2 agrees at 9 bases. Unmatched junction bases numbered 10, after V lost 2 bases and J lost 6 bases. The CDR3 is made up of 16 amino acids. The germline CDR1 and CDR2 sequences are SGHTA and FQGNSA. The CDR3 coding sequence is TGTGCCAGCAGCTTATATAGGCGGGGGGGCGGCCAGACCCAGTACTTC. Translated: CASSLYRRGGGQTQYF.

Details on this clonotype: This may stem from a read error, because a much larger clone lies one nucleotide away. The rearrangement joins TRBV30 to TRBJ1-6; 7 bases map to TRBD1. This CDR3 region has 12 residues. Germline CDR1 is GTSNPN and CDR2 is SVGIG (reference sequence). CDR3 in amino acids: CAWHRGYSPLRF. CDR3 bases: TGTGCCTGGCACAGGGGATATTCACCCCTCCGCTTT.

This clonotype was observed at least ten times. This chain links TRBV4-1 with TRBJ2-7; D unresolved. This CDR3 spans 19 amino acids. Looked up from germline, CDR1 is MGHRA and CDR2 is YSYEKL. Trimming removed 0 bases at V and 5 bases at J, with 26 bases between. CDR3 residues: CASSQDPLGLVSSGNEQYF. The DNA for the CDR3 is TGCGCCAGCAGCCAAGATCCCCTCGGGCTTGTCTCGTCAGGTAACGAGCAGTACTTC.

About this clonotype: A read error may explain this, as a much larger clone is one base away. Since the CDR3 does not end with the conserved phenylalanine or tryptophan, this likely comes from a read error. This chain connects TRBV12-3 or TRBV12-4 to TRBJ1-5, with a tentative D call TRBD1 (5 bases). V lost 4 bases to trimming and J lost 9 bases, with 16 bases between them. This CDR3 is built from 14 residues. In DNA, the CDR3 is TGTGCCAGCAGTTATAACATCGGTCAGGGGCCCCAGCATTGT. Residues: CASSYNIGQGPQHC.

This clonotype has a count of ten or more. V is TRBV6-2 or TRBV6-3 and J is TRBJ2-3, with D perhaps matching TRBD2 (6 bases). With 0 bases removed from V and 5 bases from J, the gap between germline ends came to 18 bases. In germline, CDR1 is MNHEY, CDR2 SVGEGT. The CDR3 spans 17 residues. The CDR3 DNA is TGTGCCAGCAGTTACTCGTCGCGGGATTCCACACGAGATACGCAGTATTTT. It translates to CASSYSSRDSTRDTQYF.

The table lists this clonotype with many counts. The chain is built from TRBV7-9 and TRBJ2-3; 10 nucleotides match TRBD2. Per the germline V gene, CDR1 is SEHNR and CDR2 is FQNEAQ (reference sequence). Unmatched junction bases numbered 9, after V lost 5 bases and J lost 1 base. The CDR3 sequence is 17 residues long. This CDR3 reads CASSPASGGLGTDTQYF. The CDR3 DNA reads TGTGCCAGCAGCCCCGCTAGCGGGGGACTTGGCACAGATACGCAGTATTTT.

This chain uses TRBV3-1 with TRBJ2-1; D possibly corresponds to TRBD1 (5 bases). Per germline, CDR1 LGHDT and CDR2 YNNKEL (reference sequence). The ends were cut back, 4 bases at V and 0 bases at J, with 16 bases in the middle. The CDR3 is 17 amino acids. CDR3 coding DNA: TGTGCCAGCAGCCCTCCCGCCCAGGGATACTCCTACAATGAGCAGTTCTTC. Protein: CASSPPAQGYSYNEQFF.

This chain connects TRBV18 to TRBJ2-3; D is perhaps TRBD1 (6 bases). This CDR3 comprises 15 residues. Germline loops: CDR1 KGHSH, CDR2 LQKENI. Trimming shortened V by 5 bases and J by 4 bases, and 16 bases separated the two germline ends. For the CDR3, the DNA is TGTGCCAGCTCAGTCAGACAGGCTGCCTCAGATACGCAGTATTTT. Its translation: CASSVRQAASDTQYF.

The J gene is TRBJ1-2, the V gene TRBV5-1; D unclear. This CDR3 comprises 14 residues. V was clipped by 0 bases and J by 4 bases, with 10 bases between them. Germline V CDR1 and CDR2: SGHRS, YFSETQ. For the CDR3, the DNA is TGCGCCAGCAGCTTGGTGGGCCCTAGCTATGGCTACACCTTC. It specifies CASSLVGPSYGYTF.

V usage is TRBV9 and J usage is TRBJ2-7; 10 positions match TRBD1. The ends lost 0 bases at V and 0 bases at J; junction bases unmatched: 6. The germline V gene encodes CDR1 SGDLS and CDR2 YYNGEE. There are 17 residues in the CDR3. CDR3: CASSVAAGTGVSYEQYF. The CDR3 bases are TGTGCCAGCAGCGTAGCTGCGGGGACAGGGGTCTCCTACGAGCAGTACTTC.

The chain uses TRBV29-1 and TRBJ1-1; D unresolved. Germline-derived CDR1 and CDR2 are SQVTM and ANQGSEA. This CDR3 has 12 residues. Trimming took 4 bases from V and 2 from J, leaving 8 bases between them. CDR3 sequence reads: CSVVFSNTEAFF. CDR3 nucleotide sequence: TGCAGCGTTGTTTTCTCAAACACTGAAGCTTTCTTT.

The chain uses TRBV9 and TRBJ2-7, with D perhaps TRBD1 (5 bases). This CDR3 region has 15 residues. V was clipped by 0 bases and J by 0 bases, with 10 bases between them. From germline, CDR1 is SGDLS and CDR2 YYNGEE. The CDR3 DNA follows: TGTGCCAGCAGCGTAGGCGTAGGGGTCTCCTACGAGCAGTACTTC. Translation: CASSVGVGVSYEQYF.

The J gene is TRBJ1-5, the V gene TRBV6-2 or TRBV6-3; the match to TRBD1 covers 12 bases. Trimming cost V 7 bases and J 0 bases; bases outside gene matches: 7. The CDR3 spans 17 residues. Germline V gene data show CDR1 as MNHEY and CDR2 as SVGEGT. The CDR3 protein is CASTFGTGGYSNQPQHF. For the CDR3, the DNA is TGTGCCAGCACCTTCGGGACAGGGGGCTATAGCAATCAGCCCCAGCATTTT.

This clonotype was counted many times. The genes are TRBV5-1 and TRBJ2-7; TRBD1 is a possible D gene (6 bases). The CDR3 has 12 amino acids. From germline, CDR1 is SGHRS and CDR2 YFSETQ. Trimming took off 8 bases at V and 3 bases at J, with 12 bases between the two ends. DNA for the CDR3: TGCGCCAGAGCCGGGACACACTACGAGCAGTACTTC. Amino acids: CARAGTHYEQYF.

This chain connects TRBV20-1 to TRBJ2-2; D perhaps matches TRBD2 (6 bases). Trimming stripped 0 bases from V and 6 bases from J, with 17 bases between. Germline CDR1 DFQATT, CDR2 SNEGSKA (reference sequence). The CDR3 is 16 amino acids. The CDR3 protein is CSARDRRGLIPGELFF. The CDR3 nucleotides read TGCAGTGCTAGAGATCGCCGGGGGTTGATCCCCGGGGAGCTGTTTTTT.

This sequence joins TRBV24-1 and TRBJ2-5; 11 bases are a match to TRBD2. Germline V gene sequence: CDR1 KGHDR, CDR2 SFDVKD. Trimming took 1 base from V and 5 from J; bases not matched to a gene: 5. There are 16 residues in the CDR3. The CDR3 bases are TGTGCCACCAGTGATTTAGCTAGCGGGGGGTGGGAGACCCAGTACTTC. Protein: CATSDLASGGWETQYF.

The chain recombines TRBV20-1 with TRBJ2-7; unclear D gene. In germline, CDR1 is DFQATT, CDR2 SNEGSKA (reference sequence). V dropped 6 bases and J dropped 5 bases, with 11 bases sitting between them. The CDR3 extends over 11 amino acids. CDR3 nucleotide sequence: TGCAGTGCCCACGCTCGTAACGAGCAGTACTTC. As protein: CSAHARNEQYF.

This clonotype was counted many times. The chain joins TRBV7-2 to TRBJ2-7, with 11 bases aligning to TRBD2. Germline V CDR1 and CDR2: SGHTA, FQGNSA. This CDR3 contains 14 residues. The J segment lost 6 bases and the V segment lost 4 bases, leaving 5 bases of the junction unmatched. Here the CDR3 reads CASSSGLAAGEQYF. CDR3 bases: TGTGCCAGCAGCTCGGGACTAGCGGCCGGCGAGCAGTACTTC.

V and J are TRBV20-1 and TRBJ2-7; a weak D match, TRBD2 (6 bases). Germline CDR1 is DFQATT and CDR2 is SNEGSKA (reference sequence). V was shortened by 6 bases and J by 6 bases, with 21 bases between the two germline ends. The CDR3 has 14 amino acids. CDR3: CSAKVLGAGSEQYF. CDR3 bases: TGCAGTGCCAAAGTGCTGGGAGCCGGGAGCGAGCAGTACTTC.

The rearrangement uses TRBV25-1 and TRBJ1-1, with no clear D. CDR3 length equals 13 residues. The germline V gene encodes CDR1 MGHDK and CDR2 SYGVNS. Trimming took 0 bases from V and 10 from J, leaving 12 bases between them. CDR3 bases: TGTGCCAGCAGTGAATATTTGGGAGAAAGAGCTTTCTTT. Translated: CASSEYLGERAFF.

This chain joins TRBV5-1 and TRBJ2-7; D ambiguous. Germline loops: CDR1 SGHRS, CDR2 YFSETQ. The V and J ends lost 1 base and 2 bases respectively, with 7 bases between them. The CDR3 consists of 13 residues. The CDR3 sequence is CASSLPSTYEQYF. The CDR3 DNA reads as TGCGCCAGCAGCTTGCCGTCTACCTACGAGCAGTACTTC.

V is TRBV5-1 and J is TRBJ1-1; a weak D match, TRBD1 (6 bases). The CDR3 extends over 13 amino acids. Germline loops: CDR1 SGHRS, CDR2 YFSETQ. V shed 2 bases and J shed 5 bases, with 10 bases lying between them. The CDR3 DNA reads TGCGCCAGCAGCTTCAAACAGGGAACTGAAGCTTTCTTT. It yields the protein CASSFKQGTEAFF.

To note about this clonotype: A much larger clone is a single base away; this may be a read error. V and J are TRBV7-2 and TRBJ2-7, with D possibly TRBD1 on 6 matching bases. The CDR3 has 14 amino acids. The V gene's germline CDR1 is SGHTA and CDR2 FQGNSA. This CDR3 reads CASSSQGRPYKQYF. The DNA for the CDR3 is TGTGCCAGCAGTTCGCAGGGGCGGCCCTACAAGCAGTACTTC.

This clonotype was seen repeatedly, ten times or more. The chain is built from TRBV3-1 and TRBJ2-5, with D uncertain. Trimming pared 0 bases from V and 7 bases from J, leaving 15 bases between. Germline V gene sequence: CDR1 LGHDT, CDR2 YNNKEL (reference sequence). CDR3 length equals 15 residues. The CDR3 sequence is CASSQEASLRGTQYF. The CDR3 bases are TGTGCCAGCAGCCAAGAGGCCTCACTAAGAGGGACCCAGTACTTC.

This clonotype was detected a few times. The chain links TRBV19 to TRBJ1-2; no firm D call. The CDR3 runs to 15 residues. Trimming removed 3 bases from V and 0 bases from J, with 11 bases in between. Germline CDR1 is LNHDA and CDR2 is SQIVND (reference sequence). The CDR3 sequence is CASSIFGDPNYGYTF. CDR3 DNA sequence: TGTGCCAGTAGTATCTTCGGAGATCCTAACTATGGCTACACCTTC. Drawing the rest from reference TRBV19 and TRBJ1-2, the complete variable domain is DGGITQSPKYLFRKEGQNVTLSCEQNLNHDAMYWYRQDPGQGLRLIYYSQIVNDFQKGDIAEGYSVSREKKESFPLTVTSAQKNPTAFYLCASSIFGDPNYGYTFGSGTRLTVV.

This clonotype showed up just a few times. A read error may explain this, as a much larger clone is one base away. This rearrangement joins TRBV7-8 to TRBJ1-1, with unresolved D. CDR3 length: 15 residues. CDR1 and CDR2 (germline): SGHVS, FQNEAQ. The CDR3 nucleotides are TGTGCCAGCAGCTTACCGACGGCTATGAACGCTGAAGCTTTCTTT. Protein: CASSLPTAMNAEAFF.

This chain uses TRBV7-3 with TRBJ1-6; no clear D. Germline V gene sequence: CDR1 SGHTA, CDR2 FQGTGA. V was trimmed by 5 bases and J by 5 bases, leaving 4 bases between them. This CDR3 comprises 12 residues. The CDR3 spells CASSNNNSPLHF. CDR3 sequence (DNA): TGTGCCAGCAGCAATAATAATTCACCCCTCCACTTT.

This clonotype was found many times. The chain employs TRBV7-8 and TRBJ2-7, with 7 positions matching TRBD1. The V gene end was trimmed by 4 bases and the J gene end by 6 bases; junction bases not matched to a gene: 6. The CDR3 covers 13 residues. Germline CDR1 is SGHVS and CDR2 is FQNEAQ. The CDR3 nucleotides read TGTGCCAGCAGCTCTGACAGGGTAGCCGAGCAGTACTTC. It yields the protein CASSSDRVAEQYF.